These 32 T cell receptor beta chains originate from one sample sequenced in a study of shared clonotypes between healthy human individuals (dated by TCRdb to 2018 to 2020). The library was generated by the immunoSEQ multiplex PCR assay. TCRdb took this table from immuneACCESS and kept in-frame rearrangements with V and J called. Such tables lack part of the clones; where checked against another copy, unresolved V genes explain under half of the gap, and the rest is unexplained. The sample table contains more than 850,000 clones; only one count was recorded for around 78% of them. Clones ranked in the top ten supply 0.5% to 0.6% of the sample. The sequencing input was memory CD4+ T cells from PBMCs. The cell subset or site label, read with the paper, signifies: CD45RA-negative fraction. The receptors come from a man younger than 35 in good health. Some clones in this sample may be carry-over from other donors' samples.

Only a few counts were recorded for this clone. One end of the junction fails to match germline, which may point to a read error. The chain joins TRBV2 to TRBJ1-6; no clear D. The CDR3 is 15 amino acids. In germline, CDR1 is SNHLY, CDR2 FYNNEI. Written as DNA, the CDR3 is TGTGCCAGCAGCGAAGGCCGGGGAAGGAAATCACCCCTCCACTTT. Protein product: CASSEGRGRKSPLHF.

The chain carries TRBV19 and TRBJ1-1, with TRBD1 as a possible D gene (6 bases). Trimming pared 2 bases from V and 7 bases from J, leaving 8 bases between. The CDR3 covers 12 residues. Germline lookup yields CDR1 LNHDA and CDR2 SQIVND (reference sequence). CDR3 region: CASSISGDEAFF. CDR3 nucleotides: TGTGCCAGTAGTATATCAGGGGATGAAGCTTTCTTT. Supplemented by reference TRBV19 and TRBJ1-1, the full variable domain reads DGGITQSPKYLFRKEGQNVTLSCEQNLNHDAMYWYRQDPGQGLRLIYYSQIVNDFQKGDIAEGYSVSREKKESFPLTVTSAQKNPTAFYLCASSISGDEAFFGQGTRLTVV.

Comment on this clone: One end of the junction fails to match germline, which may point to a read error. This chain connects TRBV11-3 to TRBJ1-1; D is unresolved. The CDR3 extends over 13 amino acids. Germline V CDR1 and CDR2: SGHNT, YENEEA. CDR3 bases: TGTGCCAGCAGCTTGATGGAGCACACTGAAGTTTTCTTT. The encoded protein is CASSLMEHTEVFF.

The gene calls are TRBV5-4 and TRBJ2-5, with TRBD1 identical over 7 bases. CDR1 is SGHNT and CDR2 is YYREEE in the germline V gene (reference sequence). The CDR3 has 15 residues. The trim removed 2 bases at V and 1 base at J, leaving 5 bases unmatched. In DNA, the CDR3 is TGTGCCAGCAGCTTCTTACAGGGGCCCCAAGAGACCCAGTACTTC. It specifies CASSFLQGPQETQYF.

The chain is built from TRBV11-2 and TRBJ1-2, with 7 bases fitting TRBD1. The CDR3 loop spans 16 amino acids. Germline CDR1 is SGHAT and CDR2 is FQNNGV. With 5 bases clipped from V and 2 bases from J, the junction kept 11 bases outside the gene matches. Written as DNA, the CDR3 is TGTGCCAGCAGCCCTTCAGGGGACAGAGGCAACTATGGCTACACCTTC. The encoded protein is CASSPSGDRGNYGYTF.

The chain employs TRBV9 and TRBJ2-1; D possibly corresponds to TRBD2 (6 bases). CDR3 length: 17 amino acids. Germline CDR1 is SGDLS and CDR2 is YYNGEE. Trimming cost V 4 bases and J 0 bases, with 17 bases left between them. CDR3 residues: CASSPTLVGGSYNEQFF. CDR3 nucleotide sequence: TGTGCCAGCAGCCCCACCCTTGTGGGGGGCTCCTACAATGAGCAGTTCTTC.

The chain uses TRBV11-2 and TRBJ2-1, with TRBD2 matching 11 bases. CDR1 is SGHAT and CDR2 is FQNNGV in the germline V gene. This CDR3 comprises 17 residues. V shed 5 bases, J shed 13 bases, and the junction held 19 bases outside the gene matches. CDR3: CASSLRNTGLAALIQFF. In nucleotides, the CDR3 is TGTGCCAGCAGCCTACGAAACACGGGACTAGCGGCCTTGATCCAGTTCTTC.

V usage is TRBV29-1 and J usage is TRBJ1-4, with D perhaps matching TRBD1 (6 bases). V was cut by 7 bases and J by 8 bases, with 20 bases left in between. The germline V gene encodes CDR1 SQVTM and CDR2 ANQGSEA. The CDR3 is 14 amino acids. The chain's CDR3 is CSASGAGLGEKLFF. The CDR3 DNA reads as TGCAGCGCGTCAGGGGCAGGGCTGGGAGAAAAACTGTTTTTT.

The rearrangement uses TRBV28 and TRBJ1-5; 7 positions agree with TRBD1. The germline gives CDR1 MDHEN, CDR2 SYDVKM. CDR3 length equals 15 residues. With V trimmed by 7 bases and J by 2 bases, 8 bases remained unmatched. The CDR3 reads CASTLTGSGNQPQHF. CDR3 DNA: TGTGCCAGCACCCTGACAGGGTCTGGCAATCAGCCCCAGCATTTT.

The chain couples TRBV30 to TRBJ1-1, with D perhaps matching TRBD1 (5 bases). The germline V and J ends were trimmed by 4 bases and 4 bases, with 16 bases remaining between them. From germline, CDR1 is GTSNPN and CDR2 SVGIG (reference sequence). CDR3 length: 14 residues. CDR3 in DNA: TGTGCCTGGAATGATGCCGGGGGGAGCACTGAAGCTTTCTTT. Its translation: CAWNDAGGSTEAFF.

The chain joins TRBV11-2 to TRBJ2-7; 8 bases match TRBD2. The germline V gene has CDR1 SGHAT and CDR2 FQNNGV. The junction had 13 bases not matched to a gene; V was cut back by 3 bases and J by 6 bases. This CDR3 contains 16 residues. The CDR3 here is CASSFWGGLERSEQYF. CDR3 sequence (DNA): TGTGCCAGCAGCTTCTGGGGGGGACTAGAAAGAAGCGAGCAGTACTTC.

This clone was detected a few times. This chain links TRBV19 with TRBJ1-5, with D unclear. Germline-derived CDR1 and CDR2 are LNHDA and SQIVND (reference sequence). The CDR3 is 13 amino acids. Between the trimmed V and J ends, which lost 4 bases and 0 bases, there was a span of 4 bases. The CDR3 DNA reads TGTGCCAGTAGTACGGTTAGCAATCAGCCCCAGCATTTT. Translating it yields CASSTVSNQPQHF.

This chain connects TRBV5-1 to TRBJ1-2; 7 nucleotides line up with TRBD1. The V and J ends lost 3 bases and 2 bases, in that order; junction bases with no gene match: 10. This CDR3 is built from 16 residues. Germline CDR1 SGHRS, CDR2 YFSETQ. The CDR3 DNA sequence: TGCGCCAGCAGCTCGACGGACAGGACTAAAAACTATGGCTACACCTTC. Its protein product is CASSSTDRTKNYGYTF. Looking up the rest from reference TRBV5-1 and TRBJ1-2 gives the full variable domain: KAGVTQTPRYLIKTRGQQVTLSCSPISGHRSVSWYQQTPGQGLQFLFEYFSETQRNKGNFPGRFSGRQFSNSRSEMNVSTLELGDSALYLCASSSTDRTKNYGYTFGSGTRLTVV.

This clone was observed a single time. The chain employs TRBV28 and TRBJ2-7; unclear D gene. CDR3 length: 13 amino acids. Between the trimmed V and J ends, which lost 6 bases and 7 bases, there was a span of 16 bases. Germline CDR1 is MDHEN and CDR2 is SYDVKM. The CDR3 DNA follows: TGTGCCAGCAGACTTAATGCACCTGGGGAGCAGTACTTC. It translates to CASRLNAPGEQYF.

A remark on this clone: Other DNA sequences in this sample translate to the same CDR3. The chain carries TRBV9 and TRBJ2-7, with 7 nucleotides matching TRBD2. Germline loops: CDR1 SGDLS, CDR2 YYNGEE. Trimming removed 0 bases from V and 3 bases from J; junction bases left unmatched: 3. This CDR3 comprises 14 residues. This CDR3 is CASSVAPGGYEQYF. In DNA form, the CDR3 reads TGTGCCAGCAGCGTAGCTCCGGGGGGCTACGAGCAGTACTTC.

A note on this clone: This CDR3 is also generated by other DNA sequences in the sample. The rearrangement links TRBV7-3 to TRBJ2-5, with D unresolved. Germline V CDR1 and CDR2: SGHTA, FQGTGA. CDR3 size: 13 residues. V was trimmed by 1 base and J by 2 bases, leaving 5 bases between them. The CDR3 nucleotides read TGTGCCAGCAGCTTAAGCAGACAAGAGACCCAGTACTTC. This translates into CASSLSRQETQYF.

V gene TRBV6-5 combines with J gene TRBJ2-5, with TRBD1 matching over 8 bases. Germline CDR1 and CDR2: MNHEY and SVGAGI. CDR3 length equals 15 residues. Trimming removed 4 bases from V and 1 base from J; junction bases left unmatched: 5. CDR3 sequence (DNA): TGTGCCAGCAGTTGGACAGGGACCATCCAAGAGACCCAGTACTTC. It translates to CASSWTGTIQETQYF.

The table lists this clone with a few counts. The chain recombines TRBV10-3 with TRBJ2-5, with D unclear. The CDR3 is made up of 15 amino acids. Trimming took 2 bases from V and 1 from J, leaving 11 bases between them. Germline CDR1 and CDR2: ENHRY and SYGVKD. The CDR3 DNA is TGTGCCATCAGTGAGGTGGCGGAACTCCAAGAGACCCAGTACTTC. The encoded protein is CAISEVAELQETQYF.

The V gene is TRBV7-3, the J gene TRBJ2-2; tentative D call: TRBD2 (6 bases). The V end was cut by 4 bases, the J end by 4 bases, with 10 bases between. The CDR3 is 14 residues long. Germline V gives CDR1 SGHTA, CDR2 FQGTGA. DNA for the CDR3: TGTGCCAGCAGCTCCCTTAGCGGCACCGGGGAGCTGTTTTTT. As protein: CASSSLSGTGELFF.

The chain has TRBV9 and TRBJ1-3, with 9 bases identical to TRBD1. From germline, CDR1 is SGDLS and CDR2 YYNGEE. V dropped 0 bases and J dropped 2; count of bases not matched to a gene: 6. This CDR3 spans 17 amino acids. The CDR3 region is CASSVGSGTGTGNTIYF. In nucleotides, the CDR3 is TGTGCCAGCAGCGTAGGGTCCGGGACAGGGACTGGAAACACCATATATTTT.

The chain is built from TRBV4-1 and TRBJ1-5; D is uncertain. Germline V gives CDR1 MGHRA, CDR2 YSYEKL. This CDR3 has 15 amino acids. V lost 1 base to trimming and J lost 4 bases, with 11 bases between them. DNA for the CDR3: TGCGCCAGCAGCCAAGCCGGGCCAGTAAATCAGCCCCAGCATTTT. This sequence encodes CASSQAGPVNQPQHF.

V is TRBV13 and J is TRBJ2-1; weak D call: TRBD1 (7 bases). CDR1 and CDR2 from the germline V gene are PRHDT and FYEKMQ (reference sequence). V lost 5 bases and J lost 6, with 17 bases in between. The CDR3 is 15 residues long. Written as DNA, the CDR3 is TGTGCCAGCAGCAAAGGGGGCGGGAAGGGCAATGAGCAGTTCTTC. It specifies CASSKGGGKGNEQFF.

This clone was seen only once. The gene calls are TRBV2 and TRBJ2-3; D possibly corresponds to TRBD1 (6 bases). The CDR3 runs to 14 residues. The germline CDR1 and CDR2 sequences are SNHLY and FYNNEI. Trimming left V 4 bases short and J 5 bases short, with 13 bases between. The CDR3 reads CASSAQGMGDTQYF. The CDR3 coding sequence is TGTGCCAGCAGTGCACAGGGTATGGGAGATACGCAGTATTTT. Variable domain in full (rest from reference TRBV2 and TRBJ2-3): EPEVTQTPSHQVTQMGQEVILRCVPISNHLYFYWYRQILGQKVEFLVSFYNNEISEKSEIFDDQFSVERPDGSNFTLKIRSTKLEDSAMYFCASSAQGMGDTQYFGPGTRLTVL.

This clone was counted between two and nine times. The V and J genes are TRBV21-1 and TRBJ2-1. TRBV21-1 is termed a pseudogene. The CDR3 has 11 amino acids. Written as DNA, the CDR3 is TGTGCCAGCACATGGTTGTATGAGCAGTTCTTC. Protein product: CASTWLYEQFF.

This clone was found once. The genes are TRBV6-5 and TRBJ2-6; D perhaps matches TRBD1 (5 bases). Trimming stripped 2 bases from V and 5 bases from J, with 10 bases between. Germline V gene data show CDR1 as MNHEY and CDR2 as SVGAGI. The CDR3 totals 15 residues. In DNA, the CDR3 is TGTGCCAGCAGTTACCAGGGTTGGAGGGCCAACGTCCTGACTTTC. Its translation: CASSYQGWRANVLTF.

V usage is TRBV7-6 and J usage is TRBJ2-1, with a weak D call TRBD1 (6 bases). In germline, CDR1 is SGHVS, CDR2 FNYEAQ. The ends were cut back, 5 bases at V and 0 bases at J, with 11 bases in the middle. The CDR3 extends over 15 amino acids. The CDR3 nucleotides read TGTGCCAGCAGCCTGGGGGCTAGCTCCTACAATGAGCAGTTCTTC. Translation: CASSLGASSYNEQFF.

This clone was detected a few times. Distinct nucleotide sequences in the sample also encode this CDR3. The rearrangement joins TRBV6-5 to TRBJ2-7, with 7 positions matching TRBD1. This CDR3 has 15 amino acids. Trimming at V came to 0 bases and at J to 2 bases, leaving 4 bases not matched to a gene. CDR1 and CDR2 (germline): MNHEY, SVGAGI. CDR3 coding DNA: TGTGCCAGCAGTTACTCGCACAGGGGTACCTACGAGCAGTACTTC. It yields the protein CASSYSHRGTYEQYF.

The chain joins TRBV5-4 to TRBJ1-2; 7 positions agree with TRBD1. CDR1 and CDR2 (germline): SGHNT, YYREEE (reference sequence). This CDR3 is 13 amino acids long. V dropped 4 bases and J dropped 4; count of bases not matched to a gene: 4. The CDR3 DNA reads TGTGCCAGCAGCCCTTGGACAGGCTATGGCTACACCTTC. This gives the protein CASSPWTGYGYTF.

V is TRBV5-8 and J is TRBJ1-5; maybe TRBD1 (6 bases). V was pared by 4 bases and J by 13 bases, with 18 bases between. Germline V lookup: CDR1 SGHTS, CDR2 YDEGEE. The CDR3 sequence is 13 residues long. CDR3 in DNA: TGTGCCAGCAGCGTGCGTAGGAGGGGGACGCAGCATTTT. Amino acids: CASSVRRRGTQHF. Drawing the rest from reference TRBV5-8 and TRBJ1-5, the complete variable domain is EAGVTQSPTHLIKTRGQQATLRCSPISGHTSVYWYQQALGLGLQFLLWYDEGEERNRGNFPPRFSGRQFPNYSSELNVNALELEDSALYLCASSVRRRGTQHFGDGTRLSIL.

J is TRBJ1-3 and V is TRBV28; D is possibly TRBD1 (5 bases). Germline assignment: CDR1 MDHEN and CDR2 SYDVKM. V shed 5 bases and J shed 0 bases, with 14 bases lying between them. The length of the CDR3 is 16 residues. The CDR3 DNA reads as TGTGCCAGCAGTCCCGGGACGGCGCTCTCTGGAAACACCATATATTTT. Its protein is CASSPGTALSGNTIYF.

This clone was seen ten or more times. The V gene is TRBV29-1, the J gene TRBJ2-2; TRBD1 aligns across 8 bases. CDR1 is SQVTM and CDR2 is ANQGSEA in the germline V gene. This CDR3 contains 14 residues. V shed 6 bases and J 1 base; nucleotides not matched to a gene: 4. The CDR3, as DNA: TGCAGCGTGGGACAGGAACTGAACACCGGGGAGCTGTTTTTT. It specifies CSVGQELNTGELFF.

The chain is built from TRBV2 and TRBJ1-2; possibly TRBD1 for D (5 bases). Per germline, CDR1 SNHLY and CDR2 FYNNEI. The V gene lost 3 bases and the J gene lost 7 bases, with 12 bases spanning the gap. This CDR3 is 13 amino acids long. The DNA for the CDR3 is TGTGCCAGCAGTGACTCAGGGTATCGTGGCTACACCTTC. It specifies CASSDSGYRGYTF. The whole variable domain, filled in from reference TRBV2 and TRBJ1-2, reads EPEVTQTPSHQVTQMGQEVILRCVPISNHLYFYWYRQILGQKVEFLVSFYNNEISEKSEIFDDQFSVERPDGSNFTLKIRSTKLEDSAMYFCASSDSGYRGYTFGSGTRLTVV.